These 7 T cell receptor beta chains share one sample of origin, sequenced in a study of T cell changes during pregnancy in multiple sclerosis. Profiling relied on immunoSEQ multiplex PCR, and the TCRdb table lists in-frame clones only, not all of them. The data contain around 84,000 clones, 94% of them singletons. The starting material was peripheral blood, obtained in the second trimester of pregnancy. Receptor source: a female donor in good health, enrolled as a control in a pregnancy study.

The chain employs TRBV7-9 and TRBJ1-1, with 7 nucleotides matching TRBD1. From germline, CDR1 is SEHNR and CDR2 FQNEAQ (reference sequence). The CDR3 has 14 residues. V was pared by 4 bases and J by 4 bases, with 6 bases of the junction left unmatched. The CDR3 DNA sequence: TGTGCCAGCAGCTCAGACGGGACAGCCACTGAAGCTTTCTTT. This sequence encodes CASSSDGTATEAFF.

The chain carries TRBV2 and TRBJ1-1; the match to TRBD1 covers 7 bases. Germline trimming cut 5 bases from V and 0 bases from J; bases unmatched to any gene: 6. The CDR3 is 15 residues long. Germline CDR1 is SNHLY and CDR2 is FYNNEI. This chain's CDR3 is CASSRDSQVNTEAFF. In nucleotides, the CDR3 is TGTGCCAGCAGTCGGGACAGTCAGGTGAACACTGAAGCTTTCTTT. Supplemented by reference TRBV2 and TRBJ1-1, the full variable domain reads EPEVTQTPSHQVTQMGQEVILRCVPISNHLYFYWYRQILGQKVEFLVSFYNNEISEKSEIFDDQFSVERPDGSNFTLKIRSTKLEDSAMYFCASSRDSQVNTEAFFGQGTRLTVV.

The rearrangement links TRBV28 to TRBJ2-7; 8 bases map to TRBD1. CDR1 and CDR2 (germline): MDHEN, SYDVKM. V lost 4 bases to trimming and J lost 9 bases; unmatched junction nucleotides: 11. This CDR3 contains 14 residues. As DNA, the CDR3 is TGTGCCAGCAGTTCGGGACAGGCCCTACGAGGGCAGTACTTC. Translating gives CASSSGQALRGQYF.

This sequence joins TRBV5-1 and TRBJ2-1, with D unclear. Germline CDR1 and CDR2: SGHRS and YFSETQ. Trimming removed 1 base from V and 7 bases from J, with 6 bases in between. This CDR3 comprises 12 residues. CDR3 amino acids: CASSLQTNEQFF. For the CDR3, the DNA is TGCGCCAGCAGCTTGCAAACTAATGAGCAGTTCTTC. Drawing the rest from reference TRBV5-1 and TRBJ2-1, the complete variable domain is KAGVTQTPRYLIKTRGQQVTLSCSPISGHRSVSWYQQTPGQGLQFLFEYFSETQRNKGNFPGRFSGRQFSNSRSEMNVSTLELGDSALYLCASSLQTNEQFFGPGTRLTVL.

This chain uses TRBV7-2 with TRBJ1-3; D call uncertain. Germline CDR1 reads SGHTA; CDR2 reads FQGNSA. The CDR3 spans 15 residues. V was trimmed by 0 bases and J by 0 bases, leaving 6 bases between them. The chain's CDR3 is CASSLAWSSGNTIYF. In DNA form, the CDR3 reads TGTGCCAGCAGCTTAGCGTGGAGCTCTGGAAACACCATATATTTT.

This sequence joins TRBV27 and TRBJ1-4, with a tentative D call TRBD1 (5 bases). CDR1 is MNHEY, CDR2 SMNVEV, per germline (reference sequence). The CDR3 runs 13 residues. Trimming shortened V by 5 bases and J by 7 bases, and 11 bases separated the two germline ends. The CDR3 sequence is CASSGDRGEKLFF. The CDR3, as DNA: TGTGCCAGCAGTGGTGACAGAGGTGAAAAACTGTTTTTT.

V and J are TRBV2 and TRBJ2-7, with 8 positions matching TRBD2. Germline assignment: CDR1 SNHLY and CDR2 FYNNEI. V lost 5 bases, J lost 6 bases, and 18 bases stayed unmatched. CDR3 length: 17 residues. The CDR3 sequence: CASSLRVSGTARSEQYF. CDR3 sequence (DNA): TGTGCCAGCAGTCTCCGGGTTAGCGGGACCGCCCGGTCCGAGCAGTACTTC.